The following is a T cell receptor beta chain sequence with its context. No antigen is known for it. Assay: immunoSEQ multiplex PCR; the TCRdb copy retains only in-frame clones and omits some. The sample carries approximately 110,000 clones, 92% recorded once. This CDR3 region has 14 residues. Germline V lookup: CDR1 MNHEY, CDR2 SMNVEV (reference sequence). V was trimmed by 0 bases and J by 8 bases, leaving 13 bases between them. This entry is derived from a study of T cell responses to AZD1222 COVID-19 vaccine. At the level of the study: Second-dose intervals of approximately 4 or approximately 12 weeks were pooled. The study's findings and limits: Females made up more of the donors, who were largely white British, and clonal diversity may have come out too low. Two AZD1222 doses significantly raised spike-specific TCR breadth and depth over controls.

The chain couples TRBV27 to TRBJ1-2; the D gene is possibly TRBD1 (5 bases). The receptor was derived from an adult in good health. The sequencing used peripheral blood, collected on day 0 of AZD1222 vaccination. The CDR3 bases are TGTGCCAGCAGTTTATCGCCGGATACAGGAGGCTACACCTTC. Its protein is CASSLSPDTGGYTF.